Each of the 29 T cell receptor beta chains below was sequenced from the same sample in a study of blood T cell repertoires in COVID-19. Repertoires were generated with immunoSEQ multiplex PCR, while TCRdb's copy carries only in-frame clones and drops some. The sample records over 50,000 clones, over 70% being singletons. Sequenced material: peripheral blood. These receptors originate from a human donor in a cohort sampled during active COVID-19.

V gene TRBV3-1 (or the pseudogene TRBV3-2) combines with J gene TRBJ2-1; 13 bases align to TRBD2. The CDR3 totals 15 residues. In germline, CDR1 is LGHDT, CDR2 YNNKEL (reference sequence). Trimming at V came to 4 bases and at J to 6 bases, leaving 3 bases not matched to a gene. CDR3 amino acids: CASSPGLAGPNEQFF. Written as DNA, the CDR3 is TGTGCCAGCAGCCCGGGACTAGCGGGGCCCAATGAGCAGTTCTTC.

The J gene is TRBJ1-4, the V gene TRBV4-1; tentative D call: TRBD1 (5 bases). Germline V gene lookup returns CDR1 MGHRA and CDR2 YSYEKL. This CDR3 has 18 amino acids. V lost 0 bases and J lost 2, with 16 bases in between. The CDR3 DNA sequence: TGCGCCAGCAGCCAAGATCCCCAGGGATACTCGACTAATGAAAAACTGTTTTTT. It is translated as CASSQDPQGYSTNEKLFF.

The V gene is TRBV7-4, the J gene TRBJ2-7, with TRBD2 identical over 9 bases. CDR1 is SGHVT, CDR2 SQSDAQ, per germline. The CDR3 covers 17 residues. In DNA, the CDR3 is TGTCGCCTTAGACGGGGACTAGCAGACCGTAGCTCCTACGAGCAGTACTTC. Amino acid sequence: CRLRRGLADRSSYEQYF.

The chain has TRBV5-1 and TRBJ2-2; 10 bases map to TRBD2. The CDR3 runs to 15 residues. The J segment lost 1 base and the V segment lost 5 bases, leaving 2 bases of the junction unmatched. In germline, CDR1 is SGHRS, CDR2 YFSETQ. The CDR3 spells CASRGLAVNTGELFF. Written as DNA, the CDR3 is TGCGCCAGCAGAGGACTAGCGGTGAACACCGGGGAGCTGTTTTTT.

The chain couples TRBV30 to TRBJ2-1; D may be TRBD1 (5 bases). The CDR3 has 14 residues. Germline assignment: CDR1 GTSNPN and CDR2 SVGIG (reference sequence). The germline V and J ends were trimmed by 2 bases and 9 bases, with 17 bases remaining between them. The CDR3 DNA is TGTGCCTGGAGTAACCTTACGGCAGGGCCTGAGCAGTTCTTC. Protein: CAWSNLTAGPEQFF.

Only a few counts were recorded for this clone. V and J are TRBV19 and TRBJ2-7, with TRBD2 matching 11 bases. The CDR3 covers 15 residues. J lost 2 bases, V lost 3 bases, and 3 bases had no gene match. Germline values: CDR1 LNHDA, CDR2 SQIVND (reference sequence). This CDR3 is CASSMVAGGPYEQYF. CDR3 coding DNA: TGTGCCAGTAGTATGGTAGCGGGAGGGCCCTACGAGCAGTACTTC.

The chain links TRBV19 to TRBJ2-3; possibly TRBD2 for D (5 bases). The CDR3 contains 14 residues. V was clipped by 2 bases and J by 7 bases, with 13 bases between them. CDR1 is LNHDA, CDR2 SQIVND, per germline (reference sequence). In DNA form, the CDR3 reads TGTGCCAGTAGTATACGGGGTCCCGATAATACGCAGTATTTT. Translated: CASSIRGPDNTQYF.

V and J are TRBV2 and TRBJ1-6; 8 nucleotides agree with TRBD1. This CDR3 spans 13 amino acids. The germline V gene encodes CDR1 SNHLY and CDR2 FYNNEI. The J segment lost 7 bases and the V segment lost 10 bases, leaving 6 bases of the junction unmatched. The CDR3 loop is CATRGTGNSPLHF. In DNA form, the CDR3 reads TGTGCCACCCGGGGGACAGGCAATTCACCCCTCCACTTT.

This chain uses TRBV25-1 with TRBJ1-2; D is possibly TRBD1 (5 bases). CDR1 MGHDK and CDR2 SYGVNS come from the germline V gene. CDR3 size: 16 residues. V was pared by 1 base and J by 4 bases, with 16 bases between. The CDR3 region is CASSESGETGGYGYTF. The CDR3 nucleotides read TGTGCCAGCAGTGAATCGGGCGAAACGGGGGGCTATGGCTACACCTTC.

This chain joins TRBV4-1 and TRBJ2-5; 12 bases map to TRBD2. The CDR3 extends over 16 amino acids. Trimming cost V 0 bases and J 6 bases; bases outside gene matches: 5. The V gene's germline CDR1 is MGHRA and CDR2 YSYEKL. Here the CDR3 DNA reads TGCGCCAGCAGCCAAGACCCTAGCGGGGGGGCCAAGACCCAGTACTTC. It yields the protein CASSQDPSGGAKTQYF.

The chain carries TRBV24-1 and TRBJ2-3; tentatively, D is TRBD1 (5 bases). The CDR3 has 14 residues. In germline, CDR1 is KGHDR, CDR2 SFDVKD. Trimming left V 3 bases short and J 2 bases short, with 8 bases between. The CDR3 nucleotides read TGTGCCACCAGTGATACGACAGACACAGATACGCAGTATTTT. Residues: CATSDTTDTDTQYF.

The CDR3 here is CASSMGSLSYEQYF. In nucleotides, the CDR3 is TGTGCCAGTAGTATGGGCTCCCTCTCCTACGAGCAGTACTTC. This rearrangement joins TRBV19 to TRBJ2-7; D is uncertain. Trimming stripped 3 bases from V and 0 bases from J, with 9 bases between. The CDR3 runs 14 residues. CDR1 LNHDA and CDR2 SQIVND come from the germline V gene (reference sequence).

This clone was recorded only once. The chain couples TRBV5-1 to TRBJ2-7; no definite D call. This CDR3 comprises 14 residues. The V end was cut by 0 bases, the J end by 0 bases, with 7 bases between. Germline CDR1 and CDR2: SGHRS and YFSETQ. The chain's CDR3 is CASSLEVSSYEQYF. Written as DNA, the CDR3 is TGCGCCAGCAGCTTGGAAGTCAGCTCCTACGAGCAGTACTTC.

The chain carries TRBV9 and TRBJ2-7, with D maybe TRBD1 (7 bases). The CDR3 is 16 amino acids. Trimming pared 3 bases from V and 6 bases from J, leaving 22 bases between. Germline V gene sequence: CDR1 SGDLS, CDR2 YYNGEE. CDR3 loop: CASSELGTAGRGEQYF. DNA for the CDR3: TGTGCCAGCAGCGAGCTGGGGACAGCGGGTAGGGGCGAGCAGTACTTC.

The chain recombines TRBV5-1 with TRBJ1-2; TRBD1 agrees at 7 bases. This CDR3 comprises 14 residues. Trimming took 3 bases from V and 0 from J; bases not matched to a gene: 2. Germline V gene data show CDR1 as SGHRS and CDR2 as YFSETQ. CDR3 sequence (DNA): TGCGCCAGCAGCTGGGACAGAGCTAACTATGGCTACACCTTC. It encodes CASSWDRANYGYTF.

The CDR3 nucleotides are TGTGCCAGCAGCAGTCGGGGACAGGGTGTTTGGAATGAGCAGTTCTTC. Protein product: CASSSRGQGVWNEQFF. The chain couples TRBV14 to TRBJ2-1; the match to TRBD1 covers 9 bases. This CDR3 has 16 amino acids. CDR1 is SGHDN, CDR2 FVKESK, per germline. V gave up 5 bases and J gave up 7 bases; unmatched junction bases: 12.

This chain uses TRBV27 with TRBJ1-1; D gene unclear. The CDR3 contains 14 residues. The ends were cut back, 0 bases at V and 1 base at J, with 6 bases in the middle. Germline V gene data show CDR1 as MNHEY and CDR2 as SMNVEV (reference sequence). The CDR3, as DNA: TGTGCCAGCAGTTTATCACCCAGGAACACTGAAGCTTTCTTT. It yields the protein CASSLSPRNTEAFF.

The chain couples TRBV7-8 to TRBJ1-6, with a weak D call TRBD1 (6 bases). The V end was cut by 3 bases, the J end by 8 bases, with 17 bases between. This CDR3 contains 16 residues. Looked up from germline, CDR1 is SGHVS and CDR2 is FQNEAQ. CDR3 sequence (DNA): TGTGCCAGCAGCTTCGTGAGAGGACAGTACGATTCACCCCTCCACTTT. It yields the protein CASSFVRGQYDSPLHF.

The chain joins TRBV19 to TRBJ2-1; 7 positions agree with TRBD1. The germline CDR1 and CDR2 sequences are LNHDA and SQIVND (reference sequence). With 4 bases clipped from V and 9 bases from J, the junction kept 9 bases outside the gene matches. This CDR3 has 14 amino acids. The chain's CDR3 is CASSKRDSSSEQFF. CDR3 bases: TGTGCCAGTAGTAAACGGGACAGTTCGAGTGAGCAGTTCTTC.

V gene TRBV6-5 combines with J gene TRBJ2-2, with D perhaps TRBD2 (6 bases). The CDR3 is made up of 14 amino acids. V was cut by 7 bases and J by 2 bases, with 11 bases left in between. CDR1 and CDR2 (germline): MNHEY, SVGAGI. CDR3 protein: CASKEGLNTGELFF. The CDR3 DNA reads as TGTGCCAGCAAGGAGGGGTTAAACACCGGGGAGCTGTTTTTT.

The V gene is TRBV2, the J gene TRBJ2-1; TRBD2 is a possible D gene (6 bases). The V gene's germline CDR1 is SNHLY and CDR2 FYNNEI. V lost 7 bases and J lost 2, with 12 bases in between. The CDR3 is 14 residues long. CDR3: CASIGGITYNEQFF. CDR3 in DNA: TGTGCCAGCATCGGCGGGATAACCTACAATGAGCAGTTCTTC.

The rearrangement uses TRBV27 and TRBJ1-1, with unresolved D. Germline values: CDR1 MNHEY, CDR2 SMNVEV (reference sequence). The V gene lost 6 bases and the J gene lost 1 base, with 9 bases spanning the gap. There are 13 residues in the CDR3. The CDR3 region has the DNA TGTGCCAGCAGCAAGCAGGAGAACACTGAAGCTTTCTTT. This translates into CASSKQENTEAFF.

This clone has a handful of counts. This rearrangement joins TRBV2 to TRBJ1-6, with TRBD1 matching 9 bases. Germline lookup yields CDR1 SNHLY and CDR2 FYNNEI. This CDR3 is built from 13 residues. V lost 7 bases, J lost 10 bases, and 5 bases stayed unmatched. CDR3 protein: CASTGQGGSPLHF. In DNA form, the CDR3 reads TGTGCCAGCACGGGACAGGGAGGGTCACCCCTCCACTTT.

V usage is TRBV19 and J usage is TRBJ2-7; 8 bases are a match to TRBD1. Germline values: CDR1 LNHDA, CDR2 SQIVND (reference sequence). V lost 5 bases and J lost 4; bases outside the gene matches: 10. This CDR3 spans 15 amino acids. The CDR3 nucleotides read TGTGCCAGTAGTCACTCAGGGGGCGCAGTTTACGAGCAGTACTTC. It codes for CASSHSGGAVYEQYF. Variable domain in full (rest from reference TRBV19 and TRBJ2-7): DGGITQSPKYLFRKEGQNVTLSCEQNLNHDAMYWYRQDPGQGLRLIYYSQIVNDFQKGDIAEGYSVSREKKESFPLTVTSAQKNPTAFYLCASSHSGGAVYEQYFGPGTRLTVT.

The CDR3 sequence: CASAGTNYGYTF. The CDR3 DNA reads TGTGCCAGCGCCGGGACTAACTATGGCTACACCTTC. The chain uses TRBV25-1 and TRBJ1-2, with D uncertain. Trimming removed 8 bases at V and 0 bases at J, with 7 bases between. The V gene's germline CDR1 is MGHDK and CDR2 SYGVNS. The CDR3 contains 12 residues.

The rearrangement links TRBV3-1 (or the pseudogene TRBV3-2) to TRBJ1-5; TRBD1 agrees at 10 bases. Per the germline V gene, CDR1 is LGHDT and CDR2 is YNNKEL (reference sequence). The CDR3 consists of 16 residues. The V segment lost 0 bases and the J segment 7 bases; nucleotides outside the gene matches: 6. The CDR3 sequence is CASSQDGGQGHQPQHF. The CDR3 region has the DNA TGTGCCAGCAGCCAAGACGGGGGACAGGGGCACCAGCCCCAGCATTTT.

V usage is TRBV21-1 and J usage is TRBJ2-7; TRBD1 is taken as the D call from the table, unchecked against the DNA. TRBV21-1 is given as a pseudogene. The length of the CDR3 is 12 residues. The CDR3 bases are TGTGCCTGTCTGGCAGGGCCCTACGAGCAGTACTTC. Protein product: CACLAGPYEQYF.

The chain joins TRBV19 to TRBJ1-5; D unresolved. This CDR3 has 13 amino acids. Trimming removed 6 bases from V and 2 bases from J, with 8 bases in between. The germline CDR1 and CDR2 sequences are LNHDA and SQIVND (reference sequence). The CDR3 reads CASRMGRNQPQHF. CDR3 in DNA: TGTGCCAGTAGGATGGGCCGCAATCAGCCCCAGCATTTT.

This chain uses TRBV6-5 with TRBJ2-2; TRBD1 matches at 8 bases. Trimming at V came to 4 bases and at J to 5 bases, leaving 3 bases not matched to a gene. The CDR3 runs to 14 residues. The germline CDR1 and CDR2 sequences are MNHEY and SVGAGI. The CDR3 bases are TGTGCCAGCAGTTGGGACAGGAAGACCGGGGAGCTGTTTTTT. Translated, it gives CASSWDRKTGELFF.